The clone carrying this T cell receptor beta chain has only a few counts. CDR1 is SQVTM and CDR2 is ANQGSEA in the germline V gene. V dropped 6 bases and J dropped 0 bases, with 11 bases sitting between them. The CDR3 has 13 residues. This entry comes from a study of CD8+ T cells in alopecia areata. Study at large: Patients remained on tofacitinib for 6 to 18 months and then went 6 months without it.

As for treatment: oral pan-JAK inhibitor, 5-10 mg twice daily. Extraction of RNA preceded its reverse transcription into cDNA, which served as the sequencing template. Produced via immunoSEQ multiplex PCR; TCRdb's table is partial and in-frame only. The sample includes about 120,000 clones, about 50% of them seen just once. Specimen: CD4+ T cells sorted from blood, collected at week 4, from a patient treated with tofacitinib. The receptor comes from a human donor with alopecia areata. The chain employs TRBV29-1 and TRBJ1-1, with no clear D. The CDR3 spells CSVTGIMNTEAFF. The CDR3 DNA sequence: TGCAGCGTCACGGGCATAATGAACACTGAAGCTTTCTTT.